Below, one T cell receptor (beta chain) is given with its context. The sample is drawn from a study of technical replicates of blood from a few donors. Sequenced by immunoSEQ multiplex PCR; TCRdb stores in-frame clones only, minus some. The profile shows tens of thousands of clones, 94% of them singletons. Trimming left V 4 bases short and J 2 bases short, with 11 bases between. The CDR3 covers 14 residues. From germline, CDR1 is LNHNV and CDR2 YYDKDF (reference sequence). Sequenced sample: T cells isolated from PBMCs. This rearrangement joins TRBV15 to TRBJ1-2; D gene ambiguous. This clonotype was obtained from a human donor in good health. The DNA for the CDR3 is TGTGCCACCAGCATCCCCGGCAGGAACTATGGCTACACCTTC. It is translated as CATSIPGRNYGYTF.